The clone carrying this TCR beta chain occurred many times. Its antigen is unidentified. Total RNA (around 510 ng) served as template for TCR beta cDNA synthesis primed by a constant-region primer. Three-round nested multiplex PCR performed with slightly modified ARM-PCR produced the TCR beta libraries. It was with TRBV1-TRBV30 forward primers and a C-beta reverse primer that the first two PCR rounds were run, at roughly 10 cycles each. From the multiplex PCR reads, TCRdb called clonotypes with MiXCR, one entry per CDR3 protein. The sample contains fewer than 400,000 distinct CDR3 sequences, roughly 60% of which appear only once. In addition to blood RNA drawn from unsorted whole blood, germline DNA was extracted. The data were taken from a study of tumor-infiltrating lymphocytes in primary liver carcinoma. Study in general: The patients presented with primary liver carcinoma, which was managed through surgical resection. The patients included men and women who were aged 30 to 69 years. Points from the study as a whole: The study used bulk unsorted samples and so did not compare CD4+ and CD8+ repertoires. Blood's top-250-clone fraction was significantly lower than that of tumors (p = 0.039).

The germline CDR1 and CDR2 sequences are MNHEY and SVGEGT. The CDR3 has 11 residues. V was pared by 10 bases and J by 2 bases, with 9 bases between. The clonotype comes from a man aged 40-50 years with primary liver carcinoma and hepatitis B virus infection. V gene TRBV6-2 or TRBV6-3 combines with J gene TRBJ2-7; D unresolved. Source material: peripheral blood. For the CDR3, the DNA is TGTGCCATCGGCCTAACCTACGAGCAGTACTTC. Residues: CAIGLTYEQYF.